The rows below give T cell receptor beta chains drawn from one sample of a study of blood T cell repertoires in COVID-19. Using immunoSEQ multiplex PCR, the repertoire was profiled, and TCRdb retains in-frame clones only, with some absent. This table has approximately 170,000 clones, 65% to 80% appearing once. Sequenced sample: peripheral blood. The source is a woman aged 45-65 years with acute or convalescent COVID-19. The CDR3 runs from the conserved cysteine through the conserved F or W. The D gene is left open where the match is weak. Some rows have no size entry. The others give once, few or many, or a class for an expanded clone.

d_call: TRBD1
v_call: TRBV20-1
j_call: TRBJ1-1
clone_size: NA
cdr3_aa: CSASQTGGSGTEAFF
cdr3_nt: TGCAGTGCTAGTCAGACAGGGGGTTCGGGCACTGAAGCTTTCTTT

d_call: NA
v_call: TRBV6-5
j_call: TRBJ2-1
clone_size: few
cdr3_aa: CASSYSRTDYNEQFF
cdr3_nt: TGTGCCAGCAGTTACTCCCGGACAGACTACAATGAGCAGTTCTTC

d_call: NA
v_call: TRBV11-2
j_call: TRBJ2-7
clone_size: NA
cdr3_aa: CASSLYEGEGTYEQYF
cdr3_nt: TGTGCCAGCAGCTTATACGAGGGGGAAGGTACCTACGAGCAGTACTTC

d_call: NA
v_call: TRBV7-9
j_call: TRBJ2-7
clone_size: NA
cdr3_aa: CASSPADSYSYEQYF
cdr3_nt: TGTGCCAGCAGCCCCGCGGACAGTTACTCCTACGAGCAGTACTTC

d_call: NA
v_call: TRBV4-1
j_call: TRBJ2-7
clone_size: NA
cdr3_aa: CASSRVLDTYEQYF
cdr3_nt: TGCGCCAGCAGTAGGGTACTAGATACCTACGAGCAGTACTTC

d_call: NA
v_call: TRBV19
j_call: TRBJ1-2
clone_size: NA
cdr3_aa: CASVDRRLSYGYTF
cdr3_nt: TGTGCCAGCGTCGACAGGCGTTTATCCTATGGCTACACCTTC

d_call: TRBD1
v_call: TRBV6-2/TRBV6-3
j_call: TRBJ1-4
clone_size: NA
cdr3_aa: CASSHGTGVNEKLFF
cdr3_nt: TGTGCCAGCAGTCACGGGACAGGAGTAAATGAAAAACTGTTTTTT

d_call: NA
v_call: TRBV18
j_call: TRBJ1-5
clone_size: NA
cdr3_aa: CASSSQDYQPQHF
cdr3_nt: TGTGCCAGCTCATCTCAGGATTATCAGCCCCAGCATTTT

d_call: NA
v_call: TRBV5-5
j_call: TRBJ1-1
clone_size: NA
cdr3_aa: CASSFSQETYTEAFF
cdr3_nt: TGTGCCAGCAGCTTTTCACAGGAGACCTACACTGAAGCTTTCTTT

d_call: NA
v_call: TRBV6-5
j_call: TRBJ1-2
clone_size: NA
cdr3_aa: CASSSSGRPNYGYTF
cdr3_nt: TGTGCCAGCAGTTCTTCAGGAAGACCTAACTATGGCTACACCTTC

d_call: TRBD1
v_call: TRBV5-5
j_call: TRBJ2-7
clone_size: NA
cdr3_aa: CASSLEPGGAYEQYF
cdr3_nt: TGTGCCAGCAGCTTGGAACCAGGGGGCGCCTACGAGCAGTACTTC

d_call: TRBD1
v_call: TRBV2
j_call: TRBJ1-4
clone_size: NA
cdr3_aa: CASRMTGFSNEKLFF
cdr3_nt: TGTGCCAGCAGGATGACAGGGTTTTCTAATGAAAAACTGTTTTTT

d_call: NA
v_call: TRBV18
j_call: TRBJ2-7
clone_size: NA
cdr3_aa: CASSPRQRQGRSYEQYF
cdr3_nt: TGTGCCAGCTCACCACGCCAGCGCCAGGGAAGGTCCTACGAGCAGTACTTC

d_call: NA
v_call: TRBV6-2/TRBV6-3
j_call: TRBJ2-2
clone_size: NA
cdr3_aa: CASSYSTGRNTGELFF
cdr3_nt: TGTGCCAGCAGTTACTCGACGGGTCGGAACACCGGGGAGCTGTTTTTT

d_call: TRBD2
v_call: TRBV9
j_call: TRBJ2-3
clone_size: NA
cdr3_aa: CASSPTGAGRADTQYF
cdr3_nt: TGTGCCAGCAGCCCCACTGGGGCGGGGAGGGCAGATACGCAGTATTTT

d_call: NA
v_call: TRBV14
j_call: TRBJ1-4
clone_size: NA
cdr3_aa: CASSPLLATNEKLFF
cdr3_nt: TGTGCCAGCAGCCCTTTACTTGCAACTAATGAAAAACTGTTTTTT

d_call: NA
v_call: TRBV4-1
j_call: TRBJ1-3
clone_size: NA
cdr3_aa: CASSQTGRGTGNTIYF
cdr3_nt: TGCGCCAGCAGCCAAACTGGCAGGGGAACGGGAAACACCATATATTTT

d_call: TRBD1
v_call: TRBV19
j_call: TRBJ2-4
clone_size: NA
cdr3_aa: CASSQGVSTKNIQYF
cdr3_nt: TGTGCCAGTTCCCAGGGGGTATCGACCAAAAACATTCAGTACTTC

d_call: TRBD1
v_call: TRBV7-6
j_call: TRBJ2-7
clone_size: NA
cdr3_aa: CASSSRDSSYEQYF
cdr3_nt: TGTGCCAGCAGCTCCCGGGACAGCTCCTACGAGCAGTACTTC

d_call: TRBD1
v_call: TRBV5-4
j_call: TRBJ1-3
clone_size: few
cdr3_aa: CASSAGGATGNTIYF
cdr3_nt: TGTGCCAGCAGCGCAGGGGGCGCAACTGGAAACACCATATATTTT

d_call: NA
v_call: TRBV5-6
j_call: TRBJ2-6
clone_size: NA
cdr3_aa: CASSLVYRAGANVLTF
cdr3_nt: TGTGCCAGCAGCTTGGTGTACAGGGCTGGGGCCAACGTCCTGACTTTC

d_call: NA
v_call: TRBV10-2
j_call: TRBJ2-1
clone_size: NA
cdr3_aa: CASSRGNEQFF
cdr3_nt: TGCGCCAGCTCCCGGGGCAATGAGCAGTTCTTC

d_call: NA
v_call: TRBV7-2
j_call: TRBJ2-3
clone_size: once
cdr3_aa: CASSLGADTQYF
cdr3_nt: TGTGCCAGCAGCCTCGGGGCAGATACGCAGTATTTT

d_call: NA
v_call: TRBV7-2
j_call: TRBJ1-5
clone_size: NA
cdr3_aa: CASSTRTSFSNQPQHF
cdr3_nt: TGTGCCAGCAGCACAAGGACAAGTTTTAGCAATCAGCCCCAGCATTTT

d_call: NA
v_call: TRBV2
j_call: TRBJ1-6
clone_size: NA
cdr3_aa: CASSSSGQYNSPLHF
cdr3_nt: TGTGCCAGCAGTTCAAGTGGACAGTATAATTCACCCCTCCACTTT

d_call: NA
v_call: TRBV4-1
j_call: TRBJ1-1
clone_size: NA
cdr3_aa: CASSQDSHRGLPSAAFF
cdr3_nt: TGCGCCAGCAGCCAAGATTCTCATAGGGGACTGCCCTCCGCCGCTTTCTTT

d_call: TRBD1
v_call: TRBV7-8
j_call: TRBJ1-2
clone_size: NA
cdr3_aa: CASSADRGLNSDYGYTF
cdr3_nt: TGTGCCAGCAGCGCCGACAGGGGGTTAAATAGCGACTATGGCTACACCTTC

d_call: TRBD1
v_call: TRBV6-1
j_call: TRBJ2-7
clone_size: NA
cdr3_aa: CASSERGQGSYEQYF
cdr3_nt: TGTGCCAGCAGTGAACGGGGACAGGGGTCCTACGAGCAGTACTTC

d_call: NA
v_call: TRBV9
j_call: TRBJ2-2
clone_size: NA
cdr3_aa: CASSGQGTSGELFF
cdr3_nt: TGTGCCAGCAGCGGGCAGGGTACGTCCGGGGAGCTGTTTTTT

d_call: TRBD2
v_call: TRBV2
j_call: TRBJ2-3
clone_size: NA
cdr3_aa: CARGERGGAADTQYF
cdr3_nt: TGTGCCAGAGGAGAGCGGGGGGGCGCCGCAGATACGCAGTATTTT

d_call: NA
v_call: TRBV5-8
j_call: TRBJ1-2
clone_size: NA
cdr3_aa: CASSPGGADYGYTF
cdr3_nt: TGTGCCAGCAGCCCCGGCGGGGCAGACTATGGCTACACCTTC

d_call: TRBD1
v_call: TRBV7-8
j_call: TRBJ1-1
clone_size: NA
cdr3_aa: CASSSSGQVTEAFF
cdr3_nt: TGTGCCAGCAGCAGCTCCGGACAGGTTACTGAAGCTTTCTTT

d_call: NA
v_call: TRBV24-1
j_call: TRBJ2-2
clone_size: NA
cdr3_aa: CATSDLEGPGELFF
cdr3_nt: TGTGCCACCAGTGATTTAGAGGGTCCCGGGGAGCTGTTTTTT

d_call: TRBD1
v_call: TRBV5-1
j_call: TRBJ2-3
clone_size: NA
cdr3_aa: CASSSATGGRPDTQYF
cdr3_nt: TGCGCCAGCAGCTCCGCGACAGGGGGCCGACCAGATACGCAGTATTTT

d_call: TRBD1
v_call: TRBV28
j_call: TRBJ1-3
clone_size: once
cdr3_aa: CASSLRRDSRNTIYF
cdr3_nt: TGTGCCAGCAGTTTACGGCGGGACAGTAGAAACACCATATATTTT

d_call: NA
v_call: TRBV11-2
j_call: TRBJ1-4
clone_size: NA
cdr3_aa: CASSLGGGNEKLFF
cdr3_nt: TGTGCCAGCAGCTTAGGCGGGGGTAATGAAAAACTGTTTTTT

d_call: NA
v_call: TRBV19
j_call: TRBJ1-2
clone_size: NA
cdr3_aa: CASSIGGGGHGYTF
cdr3_nt: TGTGCCAGTAGTATCGGAGGGGGGGGCCATGGCTACACCTTC

d_call: NA
v_call: TRBV7-2
j_call: TRBJ2-7
clone_size: NA
cdr3_aa: CASSIPGFSYEQYF
cdr3_nt: TGTGCCAGCAGCATTCCGGGATTCTCCTACGAGCAGTACTTC

d_call: NA
v_call: TRBV5-1
j_call: TRBJ1-1
clone_size: NA
cdr3_aa: CASRPTVSLNTEAFF
cdr3_nt: TGCGCCAGCCGACCGACAGTCTCTCTGAACACTGAAGCTTTCTTT

d_call: NA
v_call: TRBV7-8
j_call: TRBJ1-6
clone_size: few
cdr3_aa: CASSLNGDNSPLHF
cdr3_nt: TGTGCCAGCAGCTTAAACGGAGATAATTCACCCCTCCACTTT

d_call: NA
v_call: TRBV6-5
j_call: TRBJ2-3
clone_size: NA
cdr3_aa: CASSTGLKADTQYF
cdr3_nt: TGTGCCAGCAGTACAGGTTTGAAGGCAGATACGCAGTATTTT

d_call: TRBD1
v_call: TRBV3-1/TRBV3-2
j_call: TRBJ1-2
clone_size: NA
cdr3_aa: CASSQNGQGQGYTF
cdr3_nt: TGTGCCAGCAGCCAAAATGGACAGGGCCAAGGCTACACCTTC

d_call: NA
v_call: TRBV3-1/TRBV3-2
j_call: TRBJ2-5
clone_size: NA
cdr3_aa: CASSQDARLTIQETQYF
cdr3_nt: TGTGCCAGCAGCCAAGATGCGCGGCTAACCATACAAGAGACCCAGTACTTC

d_call: TRBD1
v_call: TRBV2
j_call: TRBJ2-7
clone_size: NA
cdr3_aa: CASSVGTGSYEQYF
cdr3_nt: TGTGCCAGCAGTGTGGGGACAGGCAGCTACGAGCAGTACTTC

d_call: TRBD1
v_call: TRBV6-1
j_call: TRBJ1-2
clone_size: NA
cdr3_aa: CASSEAGQGNLGYTF
cdr3_nt: TGTGCCAGCAGTGAAGCGGGACAGGGGAATCTAGGCTACACCTTC

d_call: NA
v_call: TRBV15
j_call: TRBJ1-2
clone_size: NA
cdr3_aa: CATSRELDSINDYGYTF
cdr3_nt: TGTGCCACCAGCAGAGAGTTGGACAGTATAAATGACTATGGCTACACCTTC

d_call: TRBD1
v_call: TRBV5-1
j_call: TRBJ2-5
clone_size: NA
cdr3_aa: CASYKNLGRGLGETQYF
cdr3_nt: TGCGCCAGCTATAAAAATCTGGGCAGGGGGCTAGGGGAGACCCAGTACTTC

d_call: NA
v_call: TRBV5-4
j_call: TRBJ2-3
clone_size: NA
cdr3_aa: CASSLVEQHSDTQYF
cdr3_nt: TGTGCCAGCAGCTTGGTGGAGCAACACTCAGATACGCAGTATTTT

d_call: NA
v_call: TRBV5-1
j_call: TRBJ2-1
clone_size: NA
cdr3_aa: CASSLDGGLVYNEQFF
cdr3_nt: TGCGCCAGCAGCTTGGATGGGGGACTGGTTTACAATGAGCAGTTCTTC

d_call: NA
v_call: TRBV29-1
j_call: TRBJ2-5
clone_size: NA
cdr3_aa: CSVRELTQYF
cdr3_nt: TGCAGCGTGAGAGAATTAACCCAGTACTTC

d_call: NA
v_call: TRBV24-1
j_call: TRBJ1-4
clone_size: NA
cdr3_aa: CATSDFHRVDNEKLFF
cdr3_nt: TGTGCCACCAGTGATTTCCACAGGGTTGATAATGAAAAACTGTTTTTT

d_call: TRBD1
v_call: TRBV5-6
j_call: TRBJ1-6
clone_size: NA
cdr3_aa: CASSGTAYNSPLHF
cdr3_nt: TGTGCCAGCTCCGGGACAGCTTATAATTCACCCCTCCACTTT

d_call: TRBD1
v_call: TRBV18
j_call: TRBJ1-1
clone_size: NA
cdr3_aa: CASSKTTGTNTEAFF
cdr3_nt: TGTGCCAGCTCGAAAACGACAGGGACGAACACTGAAGCTTTCTTT

d_call: TRBD1
v_call: TRBV6-5
j_call: TRBJ2-2
clone_size: few
cdr3_aa: CASNRDRVSGELFF
cdr3_nt: TGTGCCAGCAACCGGGACAGGGTTTCCGGGGAGCTGTTTTTT

d_call: NA
v_call: TRBV20-1
j_call: TRBJ1-6
clone_size: few
cdr3_aa: CSAPDTGLHF
cdr3_nt: TGCAGTGCCCCCGACACGGGGCTCCACTTT

d_call: NA
v_call: TRBV27
j_call: TRBJ2-1
clone_size: NA
cdr3_aa: CASSFRRSGVDEQFF
cdr3_nt: TGTGCCAGCAGTTTTAGGAGGTCGGGAGTGGATGAGCAGTTCTTC

d_call: NA
v_call: TRBV19
j_call: TRBJ1-2
clone_size: NA
cdr3_aa: CASSGKTLSGDGYTF
cdr3_nt: TGTGCCAGTAGTGGCAAAACCTTATCGGGGGACGGCTACACCTTC